The rows below give T cell receptor beta chains drawn from one sample of a study of regulatory T cells in long-lasting Graves disease. TCRdb passed the multiplex PCR reads through MiXCR, listing each CDR3 protein once. This sample has roughly 320,000 distinct CDR3 sequences, with 15% to 20% found just once. In addition, the sample was reused for a study of T cells in Graves' hyperthyroidism and ophthalmopathy.

This specimen consisted of peripheral blood mononuclear cells (PBMCs), obtained at new diagnosis, from a patient treated with antithyroid drugs. The origin of the receptors is a man aged 40-49 years with Graves disease. Both conserved end residues are part of each CDR3.

>TRBV3-1|TRBJ1-2
CASSWTGNYGYTF
>TRBV6-5|TRBJ2-7
CASSYSGGSYEQYF
>TRBV12-3/TRBV12-4|TRBJ2-7
CASSSPRGGYEQYF
>TRBV5-4|TRBJ2-7
CASSYRRTYEQYF
>TRBV20-1|TRBJ2-3
CSARDEPSGSTDTQYF
>TRBV5-1|TRBJ2-3
CASSLQFVSTDTQYF
>TRBV11-2|TRBJ2-1
CASSRGQGGGYEQFF
>TRBV6-1|TRBJ2-2
CASSKPDREESGELFF
>TRBV7-2|TRBJ2-7
CASSGGGYEQYF
>TRBV27|TRBJ2-4
CASSAVGWMRLAKNIQYF
>TRBV7-3|TRBJ2-7
CASSSEPGQPGEQYF
>TRBV27|TRBJ2-5
CASRRTSGGGETQYF
>TRBV7-8|TRBJ2-3
CASTKLRDSHTDTQYF
>TRBV6-1|TRBJ2-2
CASSGGGGTGELFF
>TRBV7-3|TRBJ2-6
CASSSHGGGNGANVLTF
>TRBV29-1|TRBJ2-7
CSVSDRYEQYF
>TRBV20-1|TRBJ2-4
CSARNDRRAKNIQYF
>TRBV30|TRBJ1-5
CAWSVGRGGNQPQHF
>TRBV6-1|TRBJ1-5
CASSPTDRVGNQPQHF
>TRBV12-3/TRBV12-4|TRBJ1-1
CASSLQLLSAAFF
>TRBV29-1|TRBJ1-3
CSVLGPNSGNTIYF
>TRBV20-1|TRBJ2-4
CSAIRQGAENIQYF
>TRBV2|TRBJ2-3
CASRLNTDTQYF
>TRBV12-5|TRBJ1-1
CASGLTLGTEAFF
>TRBV6-5|TRBJ2-3
CASSYGGGAVDTQYF
>TRBV28|TRBJ1-1
CASSSATNTEAFF
>TRBV29-1|TRBJ1-1
CSVEPRGAGFTEAFF
>TRBV12-3/TRBV12-4|TRBJ2-2
CASRPYTGELFF
>TRBV7-2|TRBJ2-7
CASSSLMMGANYEQYF
>TRBV7-9|TRBJ1-1
CASSTRTGGDTEAFF
>TRBV5-1|TRBJ2-2
CASSLGHRVPGELFF
>TRBV5-5|TRBJ2-4
CASSRGWGFLGETAKNIQYF
>TRBV10-3|TRBJ1-1
CAISLGTENTEAFF
>TRBV15|TRBJ2-7
CATSRDPLGGRNEQYF
>TRBV5-4|TRBJ2-2
CASSLAGAANTGELFF
>TRBV5-1|TRBJ2-2
CASSLAGGANTGELFF
>TRBV28|TRBJ1-3
CASSFGTESGNTIYF
>TRBV6-9|TRBJ2-5
CASSYSGLSQETQYF
>TRBV18|TRBJ1-6
CASSPSGDGSPLHF
>TRBV6-2/TRBV6-3|TRBJ2-1
CASSEMTSVEFDEQFF
>TRBV10-3|TRBJ2-5
CAISGTGGLQQETQYF